The sequence of this TCR beta chain was determined in a study of human T cells and chemical hapten exposure. Overall study findings and caveats: There was no change with DPC sensitization in TCRs above 1 in 1000 frequency.

On this clonotype itself: The antigen remains unidentified.

Original processing notes: Across samples, TCR counts had a median of 95,638 and ranged from roughly 23,224 to 690,600. TCRdb redid the calling of the RACE reads with MiXCR, one entry per CDR3 protein. TCRdb, not the original authors, processed these V and J calls. Among roughly 34,000 distinct CDR3 sequences listed, roughly 6.4% were seen once. V was trimmed by 0 bases and J by 0 bases, leaving 10 bases between them. The CDR3 has 16 amino acids. CDR1 and CDR2 (germline): LGHNA, YNFKEQ. Described time point: patch test 1, 2 weeks after DPC sensitization. Indicated treatment: therapeutic diphenylcyclopropenone sensitization with weekly scalp DPC. Sequencing started from total RNA isolated from unfractionated whole blood.

The TCR originated in a woman between 25 and 40 years old with alopecia areata. Some clones in this sample may be carry-over from other donors' samples. The sequenced sample was whole blood, obtained in connection with sensitization to the hapten diphenylcyclopropenone (DPC). The rearrangement joins TRBV4-2 to TRBJ2-3, with a tentative D call TRBD2 (5 bases). The chain's CDR3 is CASSQEGDTSTDTQYF. The CDR3 region has the DNA TGTGCCAGCAGCCAAGAGGGAGACACTAGCACAGATACGCAGTATTTT.